Reported below is one T cell receptor (beta chain). Its recognized antigen is unknown. No qualities accompany the bases; no much larger clone lies one base away. The germline V gene provides CDR1 SQVTM and CDR2 ANQGSEA. V gives up 3 bases and J gives up 9 bases, and the segment between their germline ends measures 18 bases. From the cysteine through the phenylalanine, the CDR3 covers 14 amino acids. Only the CDR3 DNA stays, 42 bases, in frame from base 1. The sample's time point label, in plain terms: baseline before first vaccination. Vaccinee samples were obtained from the UK trials COV001 and COV002, which included a single-blind randomized controlled phase 2/3 trial of AZD1222 (ChAdOx1 nCoV-19) in healthy adults. Trial participant PBMC samples were collected at day 0 and day 28 after the second dose for TCRbeta chain sequencing. This sample was taken from a study of T cell responses to AZD1222 COVID-19 vaccine (dated by TCRdb to the early 2020s). For the wider study: Because spike-specific TCR depth and breadth did not differ between the two schedules, AZD1222 recipients who got a second dose at roughly 4 weeks were pooled with those who got a second dose at roughly 12 weeks. Enrollment into the trials was organized by age into subgroups of 18-55, 56-69 and 70-plus years, and those subgroups contained about 150, 27 and 61 TCR-sequenced participants, respectively. TCR sequencing covered roughly 230 trial participants: 200 to 210 given two doses of AZD1222 and 26 given two doses of MenACWY control vaccine.

The CDR3 regions of human TCRbeta chains were subjected to immunosequencing. The study's processing was this. TCRs in the repertoires were compared against a reference library of SARS-CoV-2-specific TCRs that had been generated with the MIRA antigen-specificity platform. Breadth was defined as the fraction of unique TCRs that were SARS-CoV-2-associated, and depth was defined as the fraction of total T cells that were SARS-CoV-2-associated. Each spike-specific TCR was assigned to its reactive spike region and to a CD4 or CD8 class using the MIRA data. Log10-transformed breadth and depth values were compared by one-way ANOVA with Sidak's multiple comparisons tests. What TCRdb holds here is the immuneACCESS table cut down to in-frame rearrangements. Part of the clones is not present; checked against another copy, under half of the missing clones reflect an unresolved V gene, and the others are unexplained. D and trimming come from the DNA, and the V and J calls and clone size come from that table. Within this sample are 150,000 or so clones, with roughly 89% of them counted one time only. About 6% of the sample is taken by the ten largest.

Here is what the overall study found, with its caveats: After two AZD1222 doses, spike-specific TCR breadth and depth were significantly higher than at day 0 and than in MenACWY recipients. Because no samples from the day 14 peak response were available, repertoires could be characterized only after the peak T cell response. The whole spike protein was spanned by vaccine-associated CD4 TCRs, and dominant responses were seen in regions 160-218 and 743-854. The 56-69-year group was small, and its depth increase did not reach significance, likely because of low power. Conclusions about previously exposed vaccinees are limited because only a handful of AZD1222 recipients were SARS-CoV-2 seropositive at baseline. Most participants were white British and females outnumbered males, and the authors suggested that clonal diversity may have been underestimated. Reportedly, almost half of the unique spike-specific TCRs recognized epitopes lying outside the regions that are mutated in the B.1.351 and B.1.1.7 variants.

This sequence was found in an adult in good health. The sequence links TRBV29-1 to TRBJ2-1, with the D assignment possibly TRBD1 or TRBD2, given 6 matching bases for each. Source: peripheral blood, taken on day 0 of AZD1222 vaccination. CDR3 loop: CSVEGGRGSSEQFF. The nucleotide sequence reads as follows: TGCAGCGTTGAGGGGGGCCGGGGTTCATCTGAGCAGTTCTTC.